These T cell receptor beta chains were read from a single sample in a study of T-cell reconstitution after alpha-beta-depleted transplantation in children. MiXCR, run by TCRdb on the PCR reads, gives a single entry per CDR3 protein. The repertoire has fewer than 1 million distinct CDR3 sequences, under 20% of them found once; the top ten carry roughly 5%. The specimen was PBMCs, mostly from graft donor cells, collected 360 days after TCRalphabeta/CD19-depleted stem cell transplant. These TCRs come from a male patient between 10 and 17 years old who had a stem cell transplant for acute lymphoblastic leukemia, so the T cells may come from the graft donor. Each CDR3 is given with its conserved first and last residue.

J,V,CDR3
TRBJ2-5,TRBV7-2,CASSTRLAGAMGTQYF
TRBJ1-5,TRBV20-1,CSADRGNQPQHF
TRBJ2-2,TRBV9,CASSPGRLAGAWAGELFF
TRBJ2-3,TRBV5-5,CASSTGTSGRSTDTQYF
TRBJ2-1,TRBV7-9,CASGIRADNEQFF
TRBJ1-2,TRBV20-1,CSARDPSYGYTF
TRBJ1-3,TRBV7-9,CASSSLQGEGGNTIYF
TRBJ2-7,TRBV2,CASSEWGRDSYEQYF
TRBJ2-3,TRBV7-6,CASSLEASGYTDTQYF
TRBJ2-5,TRBV29-1,CSVRAARGQETQYF
TRBJ2-5,TRBV7-8,CASSFPPTGLQETQYF
TRBJ2-5,TRBV24-1,CATSEGGNKETQYF
TRBJ2-1,TRBV29-1,CSVESREQFF
TRBJ1-1,TRBV11-2,CASSLVRLASEAFF
TRBJ2-1,TRBV7-9,CASSLGWDEQFF
TRBJ1-1,TRBV5-1,CASSQGGGGTEAFF
TRBJ2-7,TRBV20-1,CSAGRNSMVEQYF
TRBJ2-5,TRBV29-1,CSVLTGTQETQYF
TRBJ2-1,TRBV3-1,CASSFGLAGTPYNEQFF
TRBJ2-1,TRBV2,CASRVGQSYNEQFF
TRBJ2-3,TRBV6-4,CASSDDPSGWGTDTQYF
TRBJ2-1,TRBV6-1,CASRLAGVSYNEQFF
TRBJ2-1,TRBV5-1,CASSPAHNEQFF